Listed here is a single T cell receptor (beta chain). This clonotype was seen a few times. It lacks a known antigen. Per-base quality was not reported, and no clone a single base away is much larger than it. V is pared back by 0 bases and J by 3 bases, with 15 bases lying between the germline termini. Taken from the germline V gene, the CDR1 and CDR2 loops are MNHEY and SVGAGI. Inclusive of the bounding cysteine and phenylalanine, the CDR3 is 16 residues long. CDR3 DNA only is kept here, 48 bases in frame from base 1. The sample is drawn from a study of T cells in Graves' hyperthyroidism and ophthalmopathy (dated by TCRdb to between 2018 and 2021). Looking at the study overall: Peripheral blood was collected at initial diagnosis, before any treatment. For training and testing, the 100 or so patients in the discovery cohort were randomly divided in a 7:3 ratio. To identify TCR V-J signatures that set the groups apart, the researchers used a discovery cohort of about a hundred patients, made up of some 41 with Graves' ophthalmopathy and about 60 with stable Graves' hyperthyroidism. After sampling, hyperthyroidism patients received methimazole starting at 30 mg daily, and ophthalmopathy patients received high-dose intravenous methylprednisolone. According to the paper, TCR Vbeta CDR3 sequencing was carried out on 135 peripheral blood samples, which came from about 45 ophthalmopathy, around 75 hyperthyroidism and about 17 progressor patients. In addition, the study compared T-cell repertoires in thyroid tissue and in blood from a handful of Graves' hyperthyroidism patients. Whether ophthalmopathy could be predicted prospectively was tested in an independent validation cohort made up of under 20 hyperthyroidism patients plus 17 patients who later progressed to ophthalmopathy. Summary of the overall study and its limitations: A model built on a 13 V-J signature distinguished ophthalmopathy from stable hyperthyroidism, reaching 85% to 90% sensitivity and under 84% specificity in cross-validation and 80%/75% in testing. Most expanded thyroid clonotypes (frequency above 0.001) were also detected in blood, a finding suggesting that blood repertoires may reflect thyroid immune responses. Sample size was not statistically predetermined, and blinding of investigators to group allocation was not performed. In validation, the model predicted progression to ophthalmopathy with just under 71% sensitivity and roughly 75% specificity, a median of roughly seven months before onset.

Stable Graves' hyperthyroidism was defined as no progression to ophthalmopathy during 18 months of follow-up. Hyperthyroidism patients were newly diagnosed, with disease duration under 2 months, and aged 18 to 65 years. The study excluded patients with uncontrolled infections, other autoimmune diseases, pregnancy or lactation. Diagnoses were based on clinical symptoms, serum thyroxine and TRAb, thyroid ultrasound and orbital computed tomography. PBMCs were separated from about 10 ml of fresh peripheral blood using Ficoll-Paque density gradient centrifugation. Trizol reagent was used to extract total RNA, and RNA quality was then checked on an Agilent 2100 Bioanalyzer. Amplification of TCR beta CDR3 regions was carried out from RNA transcripts. For the first round of RT-PCR on the TCR CDR3, the HTBI primer set was used together with the Qiagen OneStep RT-PCR kit. Libraries were constructed in a second round of multiplex PCR, after which size selection and purification were carried out. The libraries were sequenced on an Illumina HiSeq2000 using paired-end 100 bp reads. The authors processed their data as follows. SOAPnuke was used to process the raw data, throwing out any read that contained adapters or uncalled bases, had a mean Phred below 15, or lacked an exact constant-primer or identifier match. High-quality paired reads were merged using COPE v1.2.5, and each unique nucleotide sequence was defined as a clonotype. MiTCR v1.1 was used to align clonotypes to the IMGT TRBV, TRBD and TRBJ reference segments. The analysis was restricted to V-J combinations with a frequency above 0.0001, which together covered around 99% of the repertoires. The TCS score was defined as F50 (clonal expansion) divided by E x V (chaos), with BLOSUM62-based TCRdist calculated between CDR3 peptides within each V-J. Welch's t-statistics and random forest reduced 514 V-J features to 10 to 15, which were used in a naive Bayes classifier (R e1071). The similarity between thyroid and blood repertoires was quantified using the Morisita-Horn index. The raw public data were reprocessed by TCRdb itself: fastp quality trimming at Q25, MiXCR clonotype calling, in-frame beta chains only. Each entry merges the rows of one CDR3 protein and shows their most common DNA and genes. TCRdb, rather than the study authors, made the V and J calls. The sample table lists about 840,000 distinct CDR3 sequences, around 38% of them with a count of one. Around 9.3% of the sample rests with the top ten.

This chain is built from TRBV6-5 and TRBJ2-7; confidence is insufficient to name the D gene. The sequence was collected from a man in his late teens or twenties with Graves' hyperthyroidism. The sample consisted of blood. CDR3 reads: CASSYSRLVPLYEQYF. The DNA sequence reads TGTGCCAGCAGTTACTCCCGGTTAGTCCCCCTCTACGAGCAGTACTTC.